A single sample gave rise to the 24 T cell receptor beta chains below, sequenced in a study of blood T cell repertoires in COVID-19. This table comes from immunoSEQ multiplex PCR, and its TCRdb copy is limited to in-frame clones, with some not included. The sample has 250,000 or so clones; around 84% are singletons. The source material was peripheral blood. Source of these receptors: a woman in her thirties or forties who had recovered from COVID-19.

The chain uses TRBV27 and TRBJ2-1, with TRBD1 as a possible D gene (5 bases). Deletions cut 4 bases from V and 9 bases from J, with 13 bases between. The CDR3 is 13 amino acids. Germline CDR1 reads MNHEY; CDR2 reads SMNVEV (reference sequence). The DNA of the CDR3 is TGTGCCAGCAGTTACAGGACCCAGCGTGAGCAGTTCTTC. Protein sequence: CASSYRTQREQFF.

This sequence joins TRBV2 and TRBJ1-5, with D possibly TRBD1 on 5 matching bases. Germline CDR1 reads SNHLY; CDR2 reads FYNNEI. The CDR3 is made up of 15 amino acids. V lost 11 bases, J lost 0 bases, and 17 bases lay in between. The CDR3 loop is CAGRAGRNSNQPQHF. CDR3 bases: TGTGCCGGACGGGCAGGGCGGAATAGCAATCAGCCCCAGCATTTT.

The V call is TRBV11-2, the J call TRBJ1-6; no clear D gene. Per the germline V gene, CDR1 is SGHAT and CDR2 is FQNNGV. V was trimmed by 4 bases and J by 8 bases, leaving 9 bases between them. The CDR3 has 13 residues. CDR3 sequence reads: CASSSSRDSPLHF. The CDR3, as DNA: TGTGCCAGCAGCTCCTCCCGAGATTCACCCCTCCACTTT.

The chain is built from TRBV12-3 or TRBV12-4 and TRBJ2-2; D perhaps matches TRBD2 (5 bases). V lost 9 bases, J lost 5 bases, and 13 bases lay in between. The CDR3 is 13 residues long. CDR3 loop: CASLARGTGELFF. DNA for the CDR3: TGTGCCAGTTTGGCTCGGGGAACCGGGGAGCTGTTTTTT.

The V and J genes are TRBV28 and TRBJ2-6; TRBD1 agrees at 9 bases. The ends lost 4 bases at V and 9 bases at J; junction bases unmatched: 4. The CDR3 loop spans 14 amino acids. CDR1 is MDHEN, CDR2 SYDVKM, per germline. DNA of the CDR3: TGTGCCAGCAGTTGGGGACAGGGTGACAACGTCCTGACTTTC. This codes for CASSWGQGDNVLTF.

CDR3 amino acids: CASSPTGVGEKLFF. The CDR3 DNA sequence: TGTGCCAGCAGCCCGACAGGGGTGGGTGAAAAACTGTTTTTT. The genes are TRBV7-9 and TRBJ1-4; 8 nucleotides match TRBD1. Germline loops: CDR1 SEHNR, CDR2 FQNEAQ (reference sequence). The length of the CDR3 is 14 residues. The V segment lost 5 bases and the J segment 7 bases; nucleotides outside the gene matches: 6.

V and J are TRBV5-4 and TRBJ2-1, with 8 bases fitting TRBD1. Germline CDR1 reads SGHNT; CDR2 reads YYREEE (reference sequence). The J segment lost 8 bases and the V segment lost 4 bases, leaving 8 bases of the junction unmatched. This CDR3 has 14 amino acids. The CDR3, as DNA: TGTGCCAGCAGCCCCTGGACAGGGACCGATGAGCAGTTCTTC. It is translated as CASSPWTGTDEQFF. The whole variable domain, filled in from reference TRBV5-4 and TRBJ2-1, reads ETGVTQSPTHLIKTRGQQVTLRCSSQSGHNTVSWYQQALGQGPQFIFQYYREEENGRGNFPPRFSGLQFPNYSSELNVNALELDDSALYLCASSPWTGTDEQFFGPGTRLTVL.

This chain joins TRBV18 and TRBJ2-2; 12 nucleotides line up with TRBD2. Germline V gene data show CDR1 as KGHSH and CDR2 as LQKENI. Losses at the gene ends were 3 bases for V and 5 bases for J; bases not matched to a gene: 4. CDR3 length: 16 residues. The CDR3 region is CASSPGLAGRTGELFF. The DNA of the CDR3 is TGTGCCAGCTCACCCGGACTAGCGGGGAGGACCGGGGAGCTGTTTTTT.

This clone came up a few times. At one of its ends the junction is not consistent with the germline gene, which may arise from a read error. The chain has TRBV6-1 and TRBJ1-5, with D possibly being TRBD1 (5 bases). The CDR3 runs to 15 residues. Per germline, CDR1 MNHNS and CDR2 SASEGT. CDR3 sequence reads: CASREGHFSNQPQHF. The CDR3 DNA reads TGTGCCAGCAGGGAAGGACACTTTAGCAATCAGCCCCAGCATTTT.

The sample holds a few counts of this clone. The rearrangement joins TRBV20-1 to TRBJ2-7; D not certain. CDR3 length equals 11 residues. CDR1 and CDR2 from the germline V gene are DFQATT and SNEGSKA (reference sequence). Trimming cost V 4 bases and J 4 bases, with 8 bases left between them. The CDR3 sequence is CSATPLYEQYF. DNA of the CDR3: TGCAGTGCTACCCCCTTGTACGAGCAGTACTTC.

In its sample, this clone was seen once. The chain is built from TRBV6-5 and TRBJ2-7; 9 bases map to TRBD1. The CDR3 is 15 residues long. The J segment lost 4 bases and the V segment lost 8 bases, leaving 12 bases of the junction unmatched. CDR1 and CDR2 from the germline V gene are MNHEY and SVGAGI. The DNA for the CDR3 is TGTGCCAGCGGAACATACAAACAGGGGGCGTACGAGCAGTACTTC. As protein: CASGTYKQGAYEQYF.

The chain uses TRBV5-1 and TRBJ1-4; D remains ambiguous. In germline, CDR1 is SGHRS, CDR2 YFSETQ. This CDR3 region has 15 residues. Deletions cut 0 bases from V and 3 bases from J, with 9 bases between. The CDR3, as DNA: TGCGCCAGCAGCTTGGCCCACTCTTCTAATGAAAAACTGTTTTTT. Encoded protein: CASSLAHSSNEKLFF.

The chain is built from TRBV3-1 (or the pseudogene TRBV3-2) and TRBJ1-6; 8 bases line up with TRBD1. V lost 7 bases, J lost 7 bases, and 9 bases stayed unmatched. The germline V gene encodes CDR1 LGHDT and CDR2 YNNKEL (reference sequence). The CDR3 is made up of 15 amino acids. Here the CDR3 reads CASTQTGVSNSPLHF. CDR3 in DNA: TGTGCCAGCACCCAGACAGGGGTGTCCAATTCACCCCTCCACTTT.

The CDR3: CASSKGGGSETYGYTF. For the CDR3, the DNA is TGTGCCAGCAGTAAAGGGGGGGGAAGCGAGACCTATGGCTACACCTTC. This sequence joins TRBV6-1 and TRBJ1-2; tentative D call: TRBD1 (6 bases). CDR1 and CDR2 (germline): MNHNS, SASEGT. Trimming removed 5 bases at V and 4 bases at J, with 20 bases between. This CDR3 is 16 amino acids long.

The chain uses TRBV28 and TRBJ2-7, with 13 bases aligning to TRBD2. Germline V lookup: CDR1 MDHEN, CDR2 SYDVKM. The junction had 9 bases not matched to a gene; V was cut back by 4 bases and J by 6 bases. The CDR3 has 16 amino acids. The CDR3 spells CASSSTSGGAVGEQYF. DNA of the CDR3: TGTGCCAGCAGTTCAACTAGCGGGGGGGCTGTTGGCGAGCAGTACTTC.

In nucleotides, the CDR3 is TGTGCCAGCAGTCCGCGGGCCGCGAACACCGGGGAGCTGTTTTTT. Translating gives CASSPRAANTGELFF. The V gene is TRBV27, the J gene TRBJ2-2; TRBD2 might be the D (5 bases). Germline V gene sequence: CDR1 MNHEY, CDR2 SMNVEV (reference sequence). The germline V and J ends were trimmed by 5 bases and 0 bases, with 10 bases remaining between them. There are 15 residues in the CDR3.

The V gene is TRBV6-5, the J gene TRBJ1-1; D is unresolved. Germline lookup yields CDR1 MNHEY and CDR2 SVGAGI. Deletions cut 5 bases from V and 2 bases from J, with 9 bases between. CDR3 length: 13 amino acids. The CDR3 is CASSRQFNTEAFF. The CDR3 nucleotides are TGTGCCAGCAGTCGTCAGTTCAACACTGAAGCTTTCTTT.

The gene calls are TRBV10-3 and TRBJ2-7; maybe TRBD2 (5 bases). The CDR3 consists of 14 residues. Germline V gene sequence: CDR1 ENHRY, CDR2 SYGVKD. V lost 0 bases and J lost 3, with 9 bases in between. The CDR3 nucleotides read TGTGCCATCAGTGAGTCGGCGGAGGACTACGAGCAGTACTTC. As protein: CAISESAEDYEQYF.

This clone was counted between two and nine times. CDR3 bases: TGTGCCACCAGCAGAGATGGGACAGGGGACCACGAGCAGTACTTC. Translated: CATSRDGTGDHEQYF. V and J are TRBV15 and TRBJ2-7; 10 positions match TRBD1. Germline V CDR1 and CDR2: LNHNV, YYDKDF (reference sequence). V gave up 0 bases and J gave up 5 bases; unmatched junction bases: 4. The CDR3 has 15 residues. The entire variable domain, with the rest obtained from reference TRBV15 and TRBJ2-7, is as follows: DAMVIQNPRYQVTQFGKPVTLSCSQTLNHNVMYWYQQKSSQAPKLLFHYYDKDFNNEADTPDNFQSRRPNTSFCFLDIRSPGLGDTAMYLCATSRDGTGDHEQYFGPGTRLTVT.

The rearrangement uses TRBV28 and TRBJ2-1; 8 positions agree with TRBD1. Looked up from germline, CDR1 is MDHEN and CDR2 is SYDVKM. The V and J ends lost 5 bases and 7 bases, in that order; junction bases with no gene match: 10. The CDR3 consists of 15 residues. The CDR3 region is CASSTTRQGLNEQFF. Written as DNA, the CDR3 is TGTGCCAGCAGTACAACCCGACAGGGGTTAAATGAGCAGTTCTTC.

The genes are TRBV2 and TRBJ1-5; the match to TRBD1 covers 9 bases. The CDR3 is made up of 15 amino acids. With 4 bases clipped from V and 6 bases from J, the junction kept 7 bases outside the gene matches. The germline CDR1 and CDR2 sequences are SNHLY and FYNNEI. The CDR3 bases are TGTGCCAGCAGTGGGGGACAGGGAGGGTCTCAGCCCCAGCATTTT. Translated, it gives CASSGGQGGSQPQHF.

The chain links TRBV5-1 to TRBJ2-3; 10 positions match TRBD2. Trimming took 0 bases from V and 2 from J; bases not matched to a gene: 3. The CDR3 has 16 residues. CDR1 and CDR2 (germline): SGHRS, YFSETQ. CDR3 amino acids: CASSLVLAGVTDTQYF. The CDR3 DNA reads as TGCGCCAGCAGCTTGGTGCTAGCGGGGGTCACAGATACGCAGTATTTT. The full variable domain, its missing parts supplied by reference TRBV5-1 and TRBJ2-3, is KAGVTQTPRYLIKTRGQQVTLSCSPISGHRSVSWYQQTPGQGLQFLFEYFSETQRNKGNFPGRFSGRQFSNSRSEMNVSTLELGDSALYLCASSLVLAGVTDTQYFGPGTRLTVL.

V gene TRBV2 combines with J gene TRBJ2-3; no firm D call. The ends were cut back, 6 bases at V and 2 bases at J, with 9 bases in the middle. CDR1 is SNHLY and CDR2 is FYNNEI in the germline V gene. The CDR3 is made up of 13 amino acids. This CDR3 reads CASSLPFTDTQYF. As DNA, the CDR3 is TGTGCCAGCAGCCTCCCTTTCACAGATACGCAGTATTTT.

A few counts support this clone. The CDR3 nucleotides are TGTGCCAGCGGCAGCTCTGGAAACACCATATATTTT. The encoded protein is CASGSSGNTIYF. The V and J genes are TRBV6-6 and TRBJ1-3; D is unresolved. Trimming cost V 8 bases and J 0 bases, with 5 bases left between them. Per the germline V gene, CDR1 is MNHNY and CDR2 is SVGAGI (reference sequence). The CDR3 totals 12 residues.